The rows below give T cell receptor beta chains drawn from one sample of a study of blood T cell repertoires in COVID-19. Produced via immunoSEQ multiplex PCR; TCRdb's table is partial and in-frame only. The data show under 50,000 clones, with approximately 88% seen just once and under 60% held by the top ten. The sample was peripheral blood. These receptors originate from a man between 65 and 85 years old with acute or convalescent COVID-19. Both conserved end residues are part of each CDR3. D genes are given only for firm matches. Not all rows give a size; the values are once, few, many and, for expanded clones, a class.

V gene	D gene	J gene	clone size	CDR3 protein	CDR3 DNA
TRBV2	TRBD1	TRBJ1-6	-	CASLRGLDSPLHF	TGTGCCAGCCTAAGGGGGCTGGATTCACCCCTCCACTTT
TRBV18	TRBD1	TRBJ1-1	-	CASSLGTGGYTEAFF	TGTGCCAGCTCACTGGGGACAGGGGGGTACACTGAAGCTTTCTTT
TRBV4-3	-	TRBJ2-2	-	CASSQDRRVTGELFF	TGCGCCAGCAGCCAAGACAGGCGGGTCACCGGGGAGCTGTTTTTT
TRBV12-2	-	TRBJ2-7	-	CACPAAESSYEQYF	TGTGCATGCCCCGCGGCGGAAAGCTCCTACGAGCAGTACTTC
TRBV10-3	TRBD2	TRBJ2-2	-	CAISDPGLAGVRGGELFF	TGTGCCATCAGTGACCCGGGACTAGCGGGAGTGAGGGGCGGGGAGCTGTTTTTT
TRBV24-1	TRBD1	TRBJ2-2	-	CATTHSQGDRSTGELFF	TGTGCCACCACCCATAGTCAGGGGGATAGAAGCACCGGGGAGCTGTTTTTT
TRBV6-2/TRBV6-3	-	TRBJ2-1	-	CASSFGRYLGDEQFF	TGTGCCAGCAGTTTCGGACGATACCTAGGGGATGAGCAGTTCTTC
TRBV10-3	TRBD1	TRBJ1-2	-	CAISGDRGQVYGYTF	TGTGCCATCAGTGGGGACAGGGGGCAGGTCTATGGCTACACCTTC
TRBV7-2	-	TRBJ2-7	-	CASSLIRTLPREQYF	TGTGCCAGCAGCTTAATCAGGACACTCCCCAGGGAGCAGTACTTC
TRBV27	-	TRBJ1-6	-	CASSPGAGNSPLHF	TGTGCCAGCAGCCCAGGGGCGGGTAATTCACCCCTCCACTTT
TRBV7-2	-	TRBJ2-3	-	CASSLWTSPDTQYF	TGTGCCAGCAGCTTGTGGACTTCGCCAGATACGCAGTATTTT
TRBV3-1/TRBV3-2	TRBD2	TRBJ2-7	-	CASSLAGESYEQYF	TGTGCCAGCAGCCTAGCGGGTGAGTCCTACGAGCAGTACTTC
TRBV9	-	TRBJ2-2	-	CASSQLGMVSGELFF	TGTGCCAGCAGCCAACTAGGGATGGTGTCCGGGGAGCTGTTTTTT
TRBV6-2/TRBV6-3	TRBD1	TRBJ1-2	-	CASSTTGVYGYTF	TGTGCCAGCAGCACGACAGGGGTCTATGGCTACACCTTC
TRBV5-1	TRBD1	TRBJ1-1	-	CASSRDRGVNTEAFF	TGCGCCAGCAGCAGAGACAGGGGGGTGAACACTGAAGCTTTCTTT
TRBV18	TRBD1	TRBJ1-3	-	CASSPTGGYSGNTIYF	TGTGCCAGCTCACCGACAGGGGGGTACTCTGGAAACACCATATATTTT
TRBV19	TRBD1	TRBJ1-4	-	CASSISGGLPLEKLFF	TGTGCCAGTAGTATTTCAGGGGGCCTCCCCTTGGAAAAACTGTTTTTT
TRBV5-5	TRBD2	TRBJ2-7	-	CASSLDHWGIAGKKDEQYF	TGTGCCAGCAGCTTGGACCACTGGGGAATAGCGGGGAAAAAAGACGAGCAGTACTTC
TRBV7-8	-	TRBJ1-2	few	CASAELTGDGYGYTF	TGTGCCAGCGCGGAGTTGACGGGGGACGGCTATGGCTACACCTTC
TRBV7-2	TRBD1	TRBJ2-1	-	CASKLQGFNNEQFF	TGTGCCAGCAAGTTACAGGGGTTCAACAATGAGCAGTTCTTC
TRBV5-1	TRBD2	TRBJ2-5	-	CASSLVLAEETQYF	TGCGCCAGCAGCTTGGTTCTAGCGGAAGAGACCCAGTACTTC
TRBV6-5	TRBD1	TRBJ1-2	-	CASSLTGLSGYTF	TGTGCCAGCAGTTTGACAGGGCTCAGCGGCTACACCTTC
TRBV24-1	-	TRBJ1-1	-	CATSDRRNEAFF	TGTGCCACCAGTGATCGGAGGAACGAAGCTTTCTTT
TRBV7-2	-	TRBJ2-2	-	CASSFRGDTGELFF	TGTGCCAGCAGCTTTAGGGGTGACACCGGGGAGCTGTTTTTT
TRBV19	-	TRBJ1-5	few	CASSIHEAAGGQPQHF	TGTGCCAGTAGTATCCACGAAGCGGCGGGCGGTCAGCCCCAGCATTTT
TRBV18	-	TRBJ1-5	-	CASSPIGGDINQPQHF	TGTGCCAGCTCACCTATCGGGGGGGACATTAATCAGCCCCAGCATTTT
TRBV7-2	TRBD2	TRBJ2-3	-	CASRTSGFYTDTQYF	TGTGCCAGCAGGACTAGCGGGTTTTACACAGATACGCAGTATTTT
TRBV5-1	TRBD1	TRBJ1-1	-	CASSLEGASTEAFF	TGCGCCAGCAGCTTGGAGGGGGCGAGCACTGAAGCTTTCTTT
TRBV27	TRBD1	TRBJ1-2	medium-sized	CASNLSGQGSSGYTF	TGTGCCAGCAACCTTTCGGGACAGGGTAGCAGCGGCTACACCTTC
TRBV7-8	TRBD1	TRBJ2-7	-	CASSLATGGNEQYF	TGTGCCAGCAGCTTAGCGACAGGGGGGAACGAGCAGTACTTC
TRBV7-3	TRBD2	TRBJ2-3	-	CASSPLAGTDTQYF	TGTGCCAGCAGCCCTCTAGCGGGAACAGATACGCAGTATTTT
TRBV6-7	-	TRBJ2-5	-	CASSVRDLASGETQYF	TGTGCCAGCAGTGTCCGGGACTTAGCTAGTGGAGAGACCCAGTACTTC
TRBV5-6	-	TRBJ2-5	-	CASSLGLVRETQYF	TGTGCCAGCAGCTTGGGTTTGGTTCGGGAGACCCAGTACTTC
TRBV2	-	TRBJ1-5	-	CASSVESPSNGNQPQHF	TGTGCCAGCAGTGTAGAAAGTCCCTCCAACGGCAATCAGCCCCAGCATTTT
TRBV7-2	TRBD2	TRBJ2-3	few	CASASGGSDTQYF	TGTGCCAGCGCCTCGGGGGGGTCAGATACGCAGTATTTT
TRBV27	-	TRBJ1-4	-	CASSLLGTSEKLFF	TGTGCCAGCAGTCTCTTAGGGACAAGTGAAAAACTGTTTTTT
TRBV11-2	-	TRBJ1-1	-	CASSFDSLSGAFF	TGTGCCAGCAGCTTCGACAGCCTATCCGGGGCTTTCTTT